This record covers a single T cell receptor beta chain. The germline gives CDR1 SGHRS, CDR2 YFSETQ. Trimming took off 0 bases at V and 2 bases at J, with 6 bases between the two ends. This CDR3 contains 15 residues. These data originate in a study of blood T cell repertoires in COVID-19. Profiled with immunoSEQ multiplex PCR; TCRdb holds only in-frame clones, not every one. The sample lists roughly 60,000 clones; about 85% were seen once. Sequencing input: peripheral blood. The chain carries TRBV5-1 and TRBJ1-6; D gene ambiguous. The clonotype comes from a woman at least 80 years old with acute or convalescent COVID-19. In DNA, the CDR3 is TGCGCCAGCAGCTTGGGGCAGACCTATAATTCACCCCTCCACTTT. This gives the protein CASSLGQTYNSPLHF. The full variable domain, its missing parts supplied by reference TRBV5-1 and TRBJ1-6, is KAGVTQTPRYLIKTRGQQVTLSCSPISGHRSVSWYQQTPGQGLQFLFEYFSETQRNKGNFPGRFSGRQFSNSRSEMNVSTLELGDSALYLCASSLGQTYNSPLHFGNGTRLTVT.